A selection of T cell receptor beta chains follows, all from one sample in a study of beta chain features in type 1 diabetes. TCRdb's table, derived via immunoSEQ multiplex PCR, lists solely in-frame clones and lacks some. The repertoire consists of 900,000 or so clones, with roughly a sixth occurring once and the leading ten covering 0.023%. Sample: naive CD4+ T cells from blood. The receptor source for this set is a woman between 18 and 29 years old in good health. Each CDR3 is given with its conserved first and last residue. The order of the fields is clone size, V gene, J gene, D gene, CDR3 protein, CDR3 DNA. A D gene is named only where the DNA matches it firmly. The size of a clone is reported for some rows only, either as once, few or many, or as a class for expanded clones.

few	TRBV18	TRBJ2-1	-	CASSTTNGDEQFF	TGTGCCAGCTCAACTACGAATGGCGATGAGCAGTTCTTC
few	TRBV29-1	TRBJ1-1	-	CSVEWQMNTEAFF	TGCAGCGTTGAGTGGCAGATGAACACTGAAGCTTTCTTT
few	TRBV29-1	TRBJ2-7	-	CSVAVRGYEQYF	TGCAGCGTTGCGGTCCGGGGCTACGAGCAGTACTTC
few	TRBV27	TRBJ2-7	-	CASSALQGSYEQYF	TGTGCCAGCAGTGCCCTACAGGGATCCTACGAGCAGTACTTC
few	TRBV28	TRBJ1-2	-	CASSINYGYTF	TGTGCCAGCAGTATCAACTATGGCTACACCTTC
few	TRBV5-1	TRBJ2-2	-	CASSRGQNTGELFF	TGCGCCAGCAGTCGTGGACAGAACACCGGGGAGCTGTTTTTT
few	TRBV14	TRBJ2-7	-	CASSPFSSYEQYF	TGTGCCAGCAGCCCTTTCTCCTCCTACGAGCAGTACTTC
few	TRBV2	TRBJ2-1	-	CASSWIGSNPQFF	TGTGCCAGCAGTTGGATAGGCTCTAATCCGCAGTTCTTC
-	TRBV2	TRBJ1-1	-	CASSADRRIDTEAFF	TGTGCCAGCAGTGCCGACAGGAGGATCGACACTGAAGCTTTCTTT
-	TRBV6-5	TRBJ2-2	TRBD2	CASSSLAGTGELFF	TGTGCCAGCAGTAGCCTAGCGGGCACCGGGGAGCTGTTTTTT
few	TRBV19	TRBJ2-1	TRBD2	CASSIERLAGGNNEQFF	TGTGCCAGTAGTATAGAAAGACTAGCGGGAGGAAACAATGAGCAGTTCTTC
few	TRBV2	TRBJ1-1	-	CASSERRVVF	TGTGCCAGCAGTGAAAGGCGAGTGGTCTTT
few	TRBV5-5	TRBJ2-1	-	CASSLEGDSYNEQFF	TGTGCCAGCAGCTTGGAAGGGGACTCCTACAATGAGCAGTTCTTC
-	TRBV6-5	TRBJ2-6	-	CASRRTPGANVLTF	TGTGCCAGCCGTCGGACTCCTGGGGCCAACGTCCTGACTTTC
-	TRBV29-1	TRBJ2-1	-	CSVEWLGTFPYNEQFF	TGCAGCGTTGAATGGCTTGGGACGTTCCCCTACAATGAGCAGTTCTTC
-	TRBV18	TRBJ1-2	TRBD1	CASSPGQANYGYTF	TGTGCCAGCTCACCGGGACAGGCAAACTATGGCTACACCTTC
few	TRBV7-2	TRBJ2-3	TRBD2	CASSLVGTSGRRGDTQYF	TGTGCCAGCAGCTTAGTTGGGACTAGCGGGAGAAGGGGAGATACGCAGTATTTT
-	TRBV6-6	TRBJ2-7	-	CASSYSSGLSYEQYF	TGTGCCAGCAGTTACTCGAGTGGACTTTCCTACGAGCAGTACTTC
few	TRBV5-6	TRBJ2-1	TRBD2	CASSLGLAGHEQFF	TGTGCCAGCAGCCTGGGACTAGCGGGTCACGAGCAGTTCTTC
-	TRBV7-9	TRBJ2-1	-	CASSAGAEQFF	TGTGCCAGCAGCGCTGGGGCAGAGCAGTTCTTC
-	TRBV5-4	TRBJ1-2	-	CASSLGGYGYTF	TGTGCCAGCAGCTTGGGGGGATATGGCTACACCTTC
few	TRBV14	TRBJ2-5	TRBD2	CASSQDRLAGEETQYF	TGTGCCAGCAGCCAAGACCGACTAGCGGGAGAAGAGACCCAGTACTTC
few	TRBV2	TRBJ1-5	TRBD1	CASGGDSRNQPQHF	TGTGCCAGTGGGGGGGACAGCCGCAATCAGCCCCAGCATTTT
-	TRBV11-2	TRBJ2-1	-	CASTWASYPEQFF	TGTGCCAGCACTTGGGCTAGCTACCCTGAGCAGTTCTTC
-	TRBV5-1	TRBJ1-4	-	CASSSTGTANEKLFF	TGCGCCAGCAGCTCTACAGGGACGGCTAATGAAAAACTGTTTTTT
few	TRBV7-9	TRBJ1-1	-	CASSPTGMNTEAFF	TGTGCCAGCAGCCCGACAGGCATGAACACTGAAGCTTTCTTT